Below, 18 T cell receptor beta chains from the same sample are listed, as sequenced in a study of a mutant IDH1 vaccine in newly diagnosed glioma. Their antigens remain unidentified. The table came from immunoSEQ multiplex PCR; TCRdb's copy has only in-frame clones and leaves some out. The profile shows about 25,000 clones, roughly 70% of them singletons. The time point denotes: week 11, during vaccination. Topical imiquimod accompanied each vaccine dose, which consisted of 300 ug of mutant IDH1 20-mer peptide. Material: peripheral blood mononuclear cells (PBMCs), obtained from a glioma patient whose treatment included an IDH1 peptide vaccine. These receptor sequences come from a man between 18 and 35 years old with glioma. Some clones in this sample may be carry-over from other donors' samples.

The gene calls are TRBV7-2 and TRBJ2-7; D is possibly TRBD1 (5 bases). The V end lost 1 base, the J end lost 3 bases, and 19 bases lay between the germline ends. CDR3 size: 17 residues. Germline CDR1 is SGHTA and CDR2 is FQGNSA. The CDR3, as DNA: TGTGCCAGCAGCTTAGAAAGGGGCCAGGCTATGATCTACGAGCAGTACTTC. This codes for CASSLERGQAMIYEQYF.

The chain recombines TRBV6-5 with TRBJ1-1, with 9 bases identical to TRBD1. Germline V lookup: CDR1 MNHEY, CDR2 SVGAGI. The CDR3 totals 15 residues. The junction had 7 bases not matched to a gene; V was cut back by 3 bases and J by 5 bases. CDR3 amino acids: CASSYGTGRDTEAFF. CDR3 DNA: TGTGCCAGCAGTTATGGGACAGGGAGGGATACTGAAGCTTTCTTT.

The genes are TRBV30 and TRBJ1-1; D uncertain. V was pared by 7 bases and J by 10 bases, with 22 bases between. Germline lookup yields CDR1 GTSNPN and CDR2 SVGIG (reference sequence). The CDR3 length is 13 residues. CDR3 protein: CASIIGVTLRAFF. The CDR3 coding sequence is TGTGCCTCGATAATCGGGGTGACATTAAGAGCTTTCTTT. Variable domain in full (rest from reference TRBV30 and TRBJ1-1): SQTIHQWPATLVQPVGSPLSLECTVEGTSNPNLYWYRQAAGRGLQLLFYSVGIGQISSEVPQNLSASRPQDRQFILSSKKLLLSDSGFYLCASIIGVTLRAFFGQGTRLTVV.

A single count supports this clone. The gene calls are TRBV4-1 and TRBJ1-4; 10 nucleotides align to TRBD1. The CDR3 runs 15 residues. V lost 4 bases, J lost 7 bases, and 6 bases stayed unmatched. Germline V gives CDR1 MGHRA, CDR2 YSYEKL. CDR3 sequence (DNA): TGCGCCAGCAGCCGTATGACAGGGGGCGGTGAAAAACTGTTTTTT. Translation gives CASSRMTGGGEKLFF.

J is TRBJ2-5 and V is TRBV19, with 7 bases fitting TRBD2. There are 14 residues in the CDR3. Germline CDR1 and CDR2: LNHDA and SQIVND (reference sequence). V was pared by 3 bases and J by 0 bases, with 1 base of the junction left unmatched. The CDR3 DNA reads as TGTGCCAGTAGTATGGGAGGGTACCAAGAGACCCAGTACTTC. It yields the protein CASSMGGYQETQYF.

This clone has just a few counts. The V and J genes are TRBV5-1 and TRBJ2-7; D unresolved. The V end lost 5 bases, the J end lost 5 bases, and 20 bases lay between the germline ends. The CDR3 has 15 amino acids. The V gene's germline CDR1 is SGHRS and CDR2 YFSETQ. The CDR3 loop is CASSLYTNPGDEQYF. The CDR3 bases are TGCGCCAGCAGTCTTTACACGAACCCGGGCGACGAGCAGTACTTC.

The chain uses TRBV6-1 and TRBJ1-5; D ambiguous. Per germline, CDR1 MNHNS and CDR2 SASEGT. Between the trimmed V and J ends, which lost 1 base and 5 bases, there was a span of 15 bases. This CDR3 comprises 16 residues. CDR3 loop: CASSEVLGVVYQPQHF. The CDR3 DNA is TGTGCCAGCAGTGAAGTCCTGGGAGTGGTGTATCAGCCCCAGCATTTT.

V gene TRBV30 combines with J gene TRBJ2-7; TRBD2 agrees at 13 bases. This CDR3 comprises 15 residues. Trimming removed 2 bases from V and 3 bases from J; junction bases left unmatched: 4. CDR1 is GTSNPN, CDR2 SVGIG, per germline (reference sequence). In DNA, the CDR3 is TGTGCCTGGAGTCCGGGACTAGCGGGGATCTACGAGCAGTACTTC. Protein product: CAWSPGLAGIYEQYF.

In this sample, this clone turned up once. This chain joins TRBV30 and TRBJ2-7, with TRBD2 as a possible D gene (5 bases). Germline V gene lookup returns CDR1 GTSNPN and CDR2 SVGIG (reference sequence). The V end was cut by 0 bases, the J end by 12 bases, with 15 bases between. The CDR3 is made up of 12 amino acids. CDR3 in amino acids: CAWSVRFGGPYF. The CDR3 coding sequence is TGTGCCTGGAGTGTACGATTTGGCGGGCCGTACTTC.

The rearrangement uses TRBV30 and TRBJ1-4; TRBD1 is a possible D gene (5 bases). Germline loops: CDR1 GTSNPN, CDR2 SVGIG (reference sequence). The CDR3 is made up of 15 amino acids. Trimming stripped 0 bases from V and 1 base from J, with 9 bases between. The CDR3 nucleotides read TGTGCCTGGAGTGTAAGGACACTAACTAATGAAAAACTGTTTTTT. It codes for CAWSVRTLTNEKLFF. The full variable domain, rest sourced from reference TRBV30 and TRBJ1-4, is SQTIHQWPATLVQPVGSPLSLECTVEGTSNPNLYWYRQAAGRGLQLLFYSVGIGQISSEVPQNLSASRPQDRQFILSSKKLLLSDSGFYLCAWSVRTLTNEKLFFGSGTQLSVL.

The chain has TRBV27 and TRBJ1-1; a weak D match, TRBD1 (6 bases). V dropped 6 bases and J dropped 5 bases, with 16 bases sitting between them. CDR1 and CDR2 from the germline V gene are MNHEY and SMNVEV (reference sequence). This CDR3 spans 14 amino acids. CDR3 sequence reads: CASRSRGGGTEAFF. CDR3 nucleotides: TGTGCCAGCAGGTCCCGAGGGGGGGGGACTGAAGCTTTCTTT.

The table lists this clone with a few counts. This chain connects TRBV6-5 to TRBJ1-1, with TRBD1 as a possible D gene (6 bases). Trimming left V 2 bases short and J 3 bases short, with 13 bases between. The CDR3 totals 15 residues. Germline V gene lookup returns CDR1 MNHEY and CDR2 SVGAGI. CDR3 protein: CASSYHRGLYTEAFF. As DNA, the CDR3 is TGTGCCAGCAGTTACCATAGGGGGTTGTACACTGAAGCTTTCTTT.

The J gene is TRBJ1-1, the V gene TRBV5-8, with D perhaps matching TRBD1 (5 bases). The CDR3 is made up of 15 amino acids. Trimming shortened V by 2 bases and J by 0 bases, and 11 bases separated the two germline ends. From germline, CDR1 is SGHTS and CDR2 YDEGEE. The CDR3 protein is CASSFYGGVNTEAFF. The CDR3 DNA sequence: TGTGCCAGCAGCTTCTATGGGGGAGTGAACACTGAAGCTTTCTTT.

This clone was seen a handful of times. This chain joins TRBV9 and TRBJ2-7, with 9 nucleotides matching TRBD1. V lost 4 bases to trimming and J lost 5 bases; unmatched junction nucleotides: 7. The CDR3 loop spans 14 amino acids. Germline V gene sequence: CDR1 SGDLS, CDR2 YYNGEE. CDR3 nucleotide sequence: TGTGCCAGCAGCTCCCCCGGGACAGGGAACGAGCAGTACTTC. Its translation: CASSSPGTGNEQYF.

This clone turned up a few times. The chain combines TRBV9 with TRBJ1-1; the D gene is possibly TRBD1 (5 bases). The germline V gene has CDR1 SGDLS and CDR2 YYNGEE. The CDR3 runs to 15 residues. The germline V and J ends were trimmed by 1 base and 4 bases, with 14 bases remaining between them. The CDR3 bases are TGTGCCAGCAGCGTAAGCCCTTCGCAGGGCACTGAAGCTTTCTTT. The encoded protein is CASSVSPSQGTEAFF.

The genes are TRBV6-5 and TRBJ2-3; D gene unclear. V lost 5 bases to trimming and J lost 3 bases, with 12 bases between them. This CDR3 is 14 amino acids long. CDR1 and CDR2 (germline): MNHEY, SVGAGI. This CDR3 reads CASSLGSRTDTQYF. The CDR3 region has the DNA TGTGCCAGCAGTCTGGGGTCAAGGACAGATACGCAGTATTTT.

This rearrangement joins TRBV9 to TRBJ1-1; tentative D call: TRBD1 (6 bases). CDR3 length: 16 amino acids. The germline V and J ends were trimmed by 0 bases and 6 bases, with 18 bases remaining between them. The germline gives CDR1 SGDLS, CDR2 YYNGEE. CDR3 region: CASSVANGTGIPEAFF. The CDR3 nucleotides read TGTGCCAGCAGCGTAGCGAATGGAACAGGGATCCCTGAAGCTTTCTTT.

This chain joins TRBV9 and TRBJ1-2; 7 nucleotides align to TRBD1. The V segment lost 3 bases and the J segment 5 bases; nucleotides outside the gene matches: 13. Germline loops: CDR1 SGDLS, CDR2 YYNGEE. This CDR3 has 16 amino acids. CDR3 nucleotides: TGTGCCAGCAGCGAACTACAGGGGCACGGAGGGTATGGCTACACCTTC. It translates to CASSELQGHGGYGYTF. The full variable domain, rest sourced from reference TRBV9 and TRBJ1-2, is DSGVTQTPKHLITATGQRVTLRCSPRSGDLSVYWYQQSLDQGLQFLIQYYNGEERAKGNILERFSAQQFPDLHSELNLSSLELGDSALYFCASSELQGHGGYGYTFGSGTRLTVV.